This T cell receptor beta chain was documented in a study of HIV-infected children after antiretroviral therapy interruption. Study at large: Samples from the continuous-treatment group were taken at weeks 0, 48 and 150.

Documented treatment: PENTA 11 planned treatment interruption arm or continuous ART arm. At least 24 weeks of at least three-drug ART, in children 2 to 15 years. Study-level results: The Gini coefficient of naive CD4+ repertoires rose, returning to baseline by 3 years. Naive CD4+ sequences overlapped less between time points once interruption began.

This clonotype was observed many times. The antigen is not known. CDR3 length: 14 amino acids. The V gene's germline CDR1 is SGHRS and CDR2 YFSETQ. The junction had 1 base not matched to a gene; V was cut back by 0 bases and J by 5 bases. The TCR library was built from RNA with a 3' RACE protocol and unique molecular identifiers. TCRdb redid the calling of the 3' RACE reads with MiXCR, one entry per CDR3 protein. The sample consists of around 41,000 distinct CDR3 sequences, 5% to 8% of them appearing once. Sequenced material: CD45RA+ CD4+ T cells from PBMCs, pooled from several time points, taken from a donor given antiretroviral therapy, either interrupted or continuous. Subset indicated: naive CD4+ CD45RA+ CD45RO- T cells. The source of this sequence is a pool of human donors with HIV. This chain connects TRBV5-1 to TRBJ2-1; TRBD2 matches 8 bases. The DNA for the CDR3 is TGCGCCAGCAGCTTGGAGCGGGGGAACAATGAGCAGTTCTTC. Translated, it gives CASSLERGNNEQFF.